This entry lists 23 T cell receptor beta chains sequenced from one sample in a study of T cells after yellow fever vaccination. From the 5' RACE reads, TCRdb called clonotypes with MiXCR, one entry per CDR3 protein. In the table there are approximately 340,000 distinct CDR3 sequences, about 9.5% of which are singletons. The sample was PBMCs, taken on the day of the first yellow fever vaccination. All receptors derive from a man aged 18 to 29 who received the YFV17D yellow fever vaccine.

Only a few counts were recorded for this clonotype. V gene TRBV6-2 or TRBV6-3 combines with J gene TRBJ1-6; unclear D gene. The V end was cut by 2 bases, the J end by 10 bases, with 6 bases between. Germline values: CDR1 MNHEY, CDR2 SVGEGT. The CDR3 is made up of 12 amino acids. Here the CDR3 DNA reads TGTGCCAGCAGTTACGAGTCCTCACCCCTCCACTTT. Its translation is CASSYESSPLHF.

V and J are TRBV23-1 and TRBJ2-1, with 13 positions matching TRBD2. TRBV23-1 is known as an ORF, though its function is uncertain. The junction had 9 bases not matched to a gene; V was cut back by 0 bases and J by 10 bases. The CDR3 is made up of 17 amino acids. The CDR3 sequence is CASSQSICTSGGEEQFF. The CDR3 coding sequence is TGCGCCAGCAGTCAATCTATTTGTACTAGCGGGGGGGAAGAGCAGTTCTTC.

Concerning this clonotype itself: Because the CDR3 is missing its conserved closing phenylalanine or tryptophan, this is likely a read error. The J gene is TRBJ2-5, the V gene TRBV4-1; D perhaps matches TRBD1 (6 bases). This CDR3 is built from 16 residues. V lost 4 bases and J lost 5, with 20 bases in between. In germline, CDR1 is MGHRA, CDR2 YSYEKL. The DNA for the CDR3 is TGCGCCAGCAGCCGACTACAGGGTGGTAGCTCGGAGACCCAGTACCTC. Its protein is CASSRLQGGSSETQYL.

The chain links TRBV12-3 or TRBV12-4 to TRBJ1-4, with D hard to call. The CDR3 is 11 residues long. Trimming shortened V by 3 bases and J by 8 bases, and 4 bases separated the two germline ends. The CDR3 sequence is CASSFTEKLFF. CDR3 sequence (DNA): TGTGCCAGCAGTTTTACGGAAAAACTGTTTTTT.

This clonotype was counted between two and nine times. This sequence joins TRBV3-1 and TRBJ1-1; the D is unclear. Germline CDR1 and CDR2: LGHDT and YNNKEL (reference sequence). CDR3 length: 13 amino acids. Trimming cost V 4 bases and J 5 bases, with 11 bases left between them. This CDR3 reads CASSLETWTEAFF. Written as DNA, the CDR3 is TGTGCCAGCAGCCTAGAGACGTGGACTGAAGCTTTCTTT.

This clonotype was seen a handful of times. CDR3 region: CAISQGYEQYF. CDR3 bases: TGTGCCATCAGTCAGGGTTACGAGCAGTACTTC. The chain joins TRBV10-3 to TRBJ2-7; maybe TRBD1 (5 bases). V was trimmed by 5 bases and J by 4 bases, leaving 6 bases between them. The CDR3 extends over 11 amino acids. CDR1 ENHRY and CDR2 SYGVKD come from the germline V gene.

This clonotype came up a few times. The rearrangement joins TRBV4-2 to TRBJ2-7; maybe TRBD2 (5 bases). The V and J ends lost 0 bases and 0 bases respectively, with 15 bases between them. Germline lookup yields CDR1 LGHNA and CDR2 YNFKEQ. The CDR3 totals 17 residues. CDR3 bases: TGTGCCAGCAGCCAAGATGAATCAGACCGGGGCTCCTACGAGCAGTACTTC. It yields the protein CASSQDESDRGSYEQYF.

The genes are TRBV6-1 and TRBJ1-6, with 9 bases that match TRBD1. V trimming: 6 bases; J trimming: 7 bases; junction bases outside the gene matches: 13. CDR1 is MNHNS, CDR2 SASEGT, per germline. The CDR3 loop spans 17 amino acids. The CDR3 bases are TGTGCCAGCAGCACCTTTACAGGGGGCGTAATGAATTCACCCCTCCACTTT. It codes for CASSTFTGGVMNSPLHF.

This chain links TRBV12-3 or TRBV12-4 with TRBJ1-2; possible D gene TRBD1, 5 bases. CDR3 length: 14 amino acids. Trimming stripped 3 bases from V and 3 bases from J, with 11 bases between. The CDR3 sequence: CASSFLGRDYGYTF. CDR3 nucleotides: TGTGCCAGCAGTTTTTTGGGCAGGGACTATGGCTACACCTTC.

This clonotype was seen a handful of times. This sequence joins TRBV2 and TRBJ1-5; possibly TRBD1 for D (5 bases). V lost 6 bases and J 9 bases, leaving 12 bases between the germline ends. Germline-derived CDR1 and CDR2 are SNHLY and FYNNEI. The CDR3 sequence is 12 residues long. The CDR3 protein is CASSAGRGPQHF. DNA of the CDR3: TGTGCCAGCAGCGCAGGAAGGGGGCCCCAGCATTTT.

This clonotype showed up many times. The J gene is TRBJ2-7, the V gene TRBV29-1; D might be TRBD1 (5 bases). This CDR3 has 12 amino acids. Germline CDR1 SQVTM, CDR2 ANQGSEA. The V end lost 5 bases, the J end lost 0 bases, and 8 bases lay between the germline ends. The CDR3: CSVLDTSYEQYV. The CDR3 nucleotides read TGCAGCGTTCTGGACACCTCCTACGAGCAGTACGTC.

The genes are TRBV12-3 or TRBV12-4 and TRBJ1-4, with D unresolved. The CDR3 is 16 residues long. V dropped 8 bases and J dropped 4 bases, with 20 bases sitting between them. The CDR3 DNA is TGTGCCAGCCACTCCGGAGGGCAGAGGATTAATGAAAAACTGTTTTTT. Translating it yields CASHSGGQRINEKLFF.

The chain is built from TRBV7-2 and TRBJ1-2, with 7 bases lining up with TRBD1. CDR3 length equals 14 residues. Germline V lookup: CDR1 SGHTA, CDR2 FQGNSA. V shed 7 bases and J 0 bases; nucleotides not matched to a gene: 5. The CDR3 nucleotides are TGTGCCAGCAAAACAGGGGACGCTAACTATGGCTACACCTTC. Encoded protein: CASKTGDANYGYTF.

This clonotype appeared a few times. The CDR3 protein is CASGPAYEQFF. CDR3 in DNA: TGTGCCAGCGGTCCAGCCTATGAGCAGTTCTTC. This chain connects TRBV3-1 to TRBJ2-1; D call uncertain. V was shortened by 8 bases and J by 8 bases, with 10 bases between the two germline ends. Germline V CDR1 and CDR2: LGHDT, YNNKEL (reference sequence). The CDR3 length is 11 residues.

The rearrangement links TRBV20-1 to TRBJ2-5; D not resolved. The CDR3 is 13 amino acids. V shed 7 bases and J shed 2 bases, with 14 bases lying between them. In germline, CDR1 is DFQATT, CDR2 SNEGSKA (reference sequence). CDR3 amino acids: CSGAGRTQETQYF. The CDR3 nucleotides read TGCAGTGGGGCCGGTCGGACGCAAGAGACCCAGTACTTC.

This clonotype was found many times. CDR3 DNA sequence: TGTGCCAGCAGGACTAGCGGGGTTAGCACAGATACGCAGTATTTT. It encodes CASRTSGVSTDTQYF. This chain connects TRBV5-4 to TRBJ2-3; TRBD2 matches 11 bases. V lost 5 bases to trimming and J lost 0 bases; unmatched junction nucleotides: 2. This CDR3 comprises 15 residues. Per germline, CDR1 SGHNT and CDR2 YYREEE (reference sequence).

The rearrangement links TRBV19 to TRBJ2-5, with D possibly matching TRBD2 (5 bases). Germline-derived CDR1 and CDR2 are LNHDA and SQIVND (reference sequence). V was trimmed by 9 bases and J by 1 base, leaving 12 bases between them. There are 13 residues in the CDR3. The CDR3 DNA follows: TGTGCCAGCGCGCCGGGGTCCCAAGAGACCCAGTACTTC. Translation gives CASAPGSQETQYF. Variable domain in full (rest from reference TRBV19 and TRBJ2-5): DGGITQSPKYLFRKEGQNVTLSCEQNLNHDAMYWYRQDPGQGLRLIYYSQIVNDFQKGDIAEGYSVSREKKESFPLTVTSAQKNPTAFYLCASAPGSQETQYFGPGTRLLVL.

Only a few counts were recorded for this clonotype. This chain uses TRBV6-2 or TRBV6-3 with TRBJ1-1; possibly TRBD1 for D (5 bases). The CDR3 is 14 residues long. The ends were cut back, 2 bases at V and 1 base at J, with 8 bases in the middle. CDR1 is MNHEY, CDR2 SVGEGT, per germline. The CDR3 is CASSYGGGNTEAFF. The CDR3 nucleotides read TGTGCCAGCAGTTACGGGGGAGGGAACACTGAAGCTTTCTTT.

This clonotype was observed a few times. The CDR3: CSASRRVQGYNEQFF. As DNA, the CDR3 is TGCAGTGCTAGCAGGAGGGTACAGGGTTACAATGAGCAGTTCTTC. V usage is TRBV20-1 and J usage is TRBJ2-1, with D possibly being TRBD1 or TRBD2 (6 bases each). Per germline, CDR1 DFQATT and CDR2 SNEGSKA (reference sequence). The CDR3 totals 15 residues. V lost 3 bases and J lost 4, with 16 bases in between.

This clonotype was observed a handful of times. This chain links TRBV18 with TRBJ1-3; 9 bases map to TRBD1. The CDR3 spans 14 residues. Germline values: CDR1 KGHSH, CDR2 LQKENI. The ends lost 8 bases at V and 0 bases at J; junction bases unmatched: 2. The CDR3 DNA reads TGTGCCAGCCGGACAGGGGACTCTGGAAACACCATATATTTT. The encoded protein is CASRTGDSGNTIYF. The entire variable domain, with the rest obtained from reference TRBV18 and TRBJ1-3, is as follows: NAGVMQNPRHLVRRRGQEARLRCSPMKGHSHVYWYRQLPEEGLKFMVYLQKENIIDESGMPKERFSAEFPKEGPSILRIQQVVRGDSAAYFCASRTGDSGNTIYFGEGSWLTVV.

In its sample, this clonotype was seen a few times. J is TRBJ1-2 and V is TRBV2, with D unclear. Trimming took 4 bases from V and 4 from J, leaving 13 bases between them. This CDR3 has 14 residues. Germline V CDR1 and CDR2: SNHLY, FYNNEI. In DNA, the CDR3 is TGTGCCAGCAGTGCCAGCCTAGGGAGCTATGGCTACACCTTC. Amino acid sequence: CASSASLGSYGYTF.

This clonotype was found many times. Here the CDR3 DNA reads TGTGCCAGCAGGTCTGACAGGGGGGTAGAGACCCAGTACTTC. Translating gives CASRSDRGVETQYF. The V call is TRBV12-3 or TRBV12-4, the J call TRBJ2-5, with TRBD1 matching over 9 bases. The CDR3 has 14 amino acids. The trim removed 6 bases at V and 4 bases at J, leaving 6 bases unmatched.

The chain couples TRBV6-5 to TRBJ2-2; possibly TRBD2 for D (6 bases). The V gene's germline CDR1 is MNHEY and CDR2 SVGAGI. V was pared by 2 bases and J by 1 base, with 11 bases between. The CDR3 is 16 amino acids. The CDR3 DNA sequence: TGTGCCAGCAGTTACGCGGGGTACCTGAACACCGGGGAGCTGTTTTTT. Translating it yields CASSYAGYLNTGELFF.